This T cell receptor (beta chain) stems from a study of radiation and T cells in renal cell carcinoma. Study as a whole: Nephrectomy followed 15 Gy stereotactic body radiation by 4 weeks. The study's findings and limits: Pretreatment tumor biopsies were lacking, so baseline clonotypes are unknown. In blood, top tumor clones expanded by 2 weeks, shrinking by 4.

A note on this clone: The antigen is undetermined.

Germline CDR1 and CDR2: SGHTA and FQGNSA. This CDR3 has 14 residues. Trimming stripped 5 bases from V and 9 bases from J, with 14 bases between. Time point here: baseline pretreatment blood. The treatment was: 15 Gy SBRT to primary tumor, nephrectomy 4 weeks later. Clones were sequenced by immunoSEQ multiplex PCR, and TCRdb holds only the in-frame ones, with some missing. Of approximately 140,000 clones listed, about 88% are singletons. The V gene is TRBV7-2, the J gene TRBJ2-6; D gene ambiguous. The material sequenced was blood, taken from a patient whose treatment included radiotherapy and nephrectomy. The source of this sequence is a woman in her 70s with renal cell carcinoma. The CDR3 DNA follows: TGTGCCAGCAGCCTAGAGGTGTGGGGCAACGTCCTGACTTTC. The encoded protein is CASSLEVWGNVLTF.